This T cell receptor (beta chain) was sequenced during a study of blood T cell repertoires in COVID-19. Study in general: Italy, Spain and the United States were the sources of the convalescent and acute COVID-19 samples.

V lost 7 bases and J 3 bases, leaving 17 bases between the germline ends. There are 15 residues in the CDR3. Germline-derived CDR1 and CDR2 are ENHRY and SYGVKD. Profiling relied on immunoSEQ multiplex PCR, and the TCRdb table lists in-frame clones only, not all of them. This sample has about 35,000 clones, with approximately 87% found just once. Sequencing was done on a sample of peripheral blood. The rearrangement links TRBV10-3 to TRBJ2-3; TRBD1 is a possible D gene (6 bases). The receptor's source is a human donor in a cohort sampled during active COVID-19. The CDR3 loop reads CAIKGGGRGTDTQYF. In DNA form, the CDR3 reads TGTGCCATCAAGGGTGGCGGCAGGGGAACAGATACGCAGTATTTT.